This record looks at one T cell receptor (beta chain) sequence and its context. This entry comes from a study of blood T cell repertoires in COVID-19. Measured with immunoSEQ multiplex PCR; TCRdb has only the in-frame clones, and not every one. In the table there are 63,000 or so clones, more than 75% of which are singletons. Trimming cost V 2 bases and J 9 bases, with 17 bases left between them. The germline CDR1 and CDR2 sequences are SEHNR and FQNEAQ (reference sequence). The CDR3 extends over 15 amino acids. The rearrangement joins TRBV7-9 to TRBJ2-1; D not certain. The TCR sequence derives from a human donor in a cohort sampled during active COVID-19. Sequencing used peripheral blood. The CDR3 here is CASSLSPSLRVEQFF. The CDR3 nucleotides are TGTGCCAGCAGCTTATCCCCCTCCCTACGGGTTGAGCAGTTCTTC.